This T cell receptor beta chain was profiled in a study of cytomegalovirus exposure and HLA in healthy donors. In the PCR, 60 Vbeta and 13 Jbeta primers were used. Produced via immunoSEQ multiplex PCR; TCRdb's table is partial and in-frame only. The data show 150,000 to 200,000 clones, with 60% to 80% seen just once and 6.3% held by the top ten. CDR3 length: 18 amino acids. Germline loops: CDR1 SGHDT, CDR2 YYEEEE. The V gene end was trimmed by 4 bases and the J gene end by 5 bases; junction bases not matched to a gene: 18. The TCR was taken from a man in his forties in good health and CMV-seropositive. Sequencing was performed on PBMCs. The genes are TRBV5-6 and TRBJ2-1, with 7 nucleotides matching TRBD2. In DNA, the CDR3 is TGTGCCAGCAGCCCCCCCGGGACTACTTACGGCCCGCACAATGAGCAGTTCTTC. It yields the protein CASSPPGTTYGPHNEQFF.